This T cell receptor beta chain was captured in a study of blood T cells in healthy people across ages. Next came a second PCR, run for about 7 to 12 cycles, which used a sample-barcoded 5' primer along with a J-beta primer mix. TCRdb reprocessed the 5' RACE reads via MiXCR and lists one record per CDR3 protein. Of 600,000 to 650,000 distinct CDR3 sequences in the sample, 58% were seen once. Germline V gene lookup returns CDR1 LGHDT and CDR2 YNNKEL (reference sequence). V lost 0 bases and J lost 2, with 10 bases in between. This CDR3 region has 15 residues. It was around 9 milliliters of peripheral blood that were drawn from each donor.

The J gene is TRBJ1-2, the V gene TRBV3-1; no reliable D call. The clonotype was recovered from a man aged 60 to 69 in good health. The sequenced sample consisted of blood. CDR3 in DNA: TGTGCCAGCAGCCAAGATAAGACAACGAACTATGGCTACACCTTC. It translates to CASSQDKTTNYGYTF. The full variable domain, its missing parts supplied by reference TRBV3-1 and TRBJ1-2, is DTAVSQTPKYLVTQMGNDKSIKCEQNLGHDTMYWYKQDSKKFLKIMFSYNNKELIINETVPNRFSPKSPDKAHLNLHINSLELGDSAVYFCASSQDKTTNYGYTFGSGTRLTVV.